What follows describes a single TCR beta chain. The antigen is unknown. These data are taken from a study of T cells expressing NK-cell markers. Turning to the study itself: Seropositivity for HCMV was found in most of the eight sequenced donors, with one seronegative.

This CDR3 comprises 13 residues. The germline CDR1 and CDR2 sequences are MNHEY and SMNVEV (reference sequence). Notes on the study in general: The HCMV specificity of the expanded NKG2C+ T cell clones stayed unresolved. The dominant NKG2C+ clonotypes represented about 1.0-7.0% of CD8+ T cells in six or seven donors.

5'RACE template switching with UMIs generated TCR beta cDNA. With the 5' RACE reads reprocessed, TCRdb shows one record per CDR3 protein and no DNA. In all, the sample yields about 460,000 distinct CDR3 sequences. The chain carries TRBV27 and TRBJ1-1; TCRdb designates TRBD1, a call that cannot be tested without DNA. Sequencing was done on a sample of blood T cells: a sorted CD56 or NKG2C T cell subset, CD4+ or CD8+ T cells, or bulk PBMC T cells (not recorded which). This TCR was sampled from a woman in her fifties or sixties in good health. CDR3: CAARRSMNTEAFF.